This entry lists 10 T cell receptor beta chains sequenced from one sample in a study of identical twins. TCRdb passed the 5' RACE reads through MiXCR, listing each CDR3 protein once. The table includes 1.5 million to 2 million distinct CDR3 sequences, under 35% detected once. The source material was cord blood. These receptors were collected from a newborn girl in good health.

This clonotype was seen ten or more times. The chain links TRBV29-1 to TRBJ1-2, with 10 bases identical to TRBD1. In germline, CDR1 is SQVTM, CDR2 ANQGSEA. This CDR3 spans 14 amino acids. The J segment lost 5 bases and the V segment lost 4 bases, leaving 7 bases of the junction unmatched. The CDR3 spells CSVGDRGLVYGYTF. The CDR3, as DNA: TGCAGCGTTGGCGACAGGGGGCTTGTTTATGGCTACACCTTC.

V gene TRBV12-3 or TRBV12-4 combines with J gene TRBJ1-2, with D maybe TRBD1 (5 bases). Trimming cost V 6 bases and J 2 bases, with 16 bases left between them. This CDR3 spans 15 amino acids. The CDR3 DNA follows: TGTGCCAGCAGCCTCAGTAGAGCAGGGAACTATGGCTACACCTTC. It encodes CASSLSRAGNYGYTF.

This clonotype has only a few counts. The V and J genes are TRBV3-1 and TRBJ1-5, with a possible D match to TRBD1 (5 bases). CDR1 is LGHDT, CDR2 YNNKEL, per germline (reference sequence). The CDR3 loop spans 18 amino acids. The ends were cut back, 0 bases at V and 2 bases at J, with 17 bases in the middle. The CDR3 spells CASSQDLRVSGGNQPQHF. In DNA form, the CDR3 reads TGTGCCAGCAGCCAAGACCTCAGGGTCAGCGGCGGCAATCAGCCCCAGCATTTT.

The chain joins TRBV29-1 to TRBJ1-2, with a weak D call TRBD1 (5 bases). The CDR3 has 15 amino acids. The germline CDR1 and CDR2 sequences are SQVTM and ANQGSEA. Trimming pared 4 bases from V and 7 bases from J, leaving 22 bases between. The CDR3 sequence is CSVVGLDGGTSGYTF. As DNA, the CDR3 is TGCAGCGTTGTGGGCTTGGACGGGGGGACGAGTGGCTACACCTTC.

The V and J genes are TRBV5-5 and TRBJ2-3; 8 bases are a match to TRBD2. The CDR3 loop spans 17 amino acids. The J segment lost 2 bases and the V segment lost 2 bases, leaving 10 bases of the junction unmatched. Germline V gene sequence: CDR1 SGHKS, CDR2 YYEKEE (reference sequence). The CDR3 region is CASSFLTGGPFTDTQYF. For the CDR3, the DNA is TGTGCCAGCAGCTTTTTGACGGGAGGGCCTTTCACAGATACGCAGTATTTT. The variable domain in full, completed from reference TRBV5-5 and TRBJ2-3, reads DAGVTQSPTHLIKTRGQQVTLRCSPISGHKSVSWYQQVLGQGPQFIFQYYEKEERGRGNFPDRFSARQFPNYSSELNVNALLLGDSALYLCASSFLTGGPFTDTQYFGPGTRLTVL.

The rearrangement uses TRBV24-1 and TRBJ2-5; D is unclear. V shed 5 bases and J shed 5 bases, with 14 bases lying between them. Per the germline V gene, CDR1 is KGHDR and CDR2 is SFDVKD. The CDR3 contains 14 residues. The CDR3 DNA sequence: TGTGCCACCAGTGGCCCGGCAGGTTTCGAGACCCAGTACTTC. Its protein product is CATSGPAGFETQYF.

Worth noting for this clonotype: The germline gene is not matched at one end of the junction; a read error may be the cause. The V gene is TRBV28, the J gene TRBJ1-4; D gene uncertain. The CDR3 covers 14 residues. The germline CDR1 and CDR2 sequences are MDHEN and SYDVKM. CDR3 sequence: CASSFVRPNGKLFF. In nucleotides, the CDR3 is TGTGCCAGCAGTTTTGTGCGGCCTAATGGAAAACTGTTTTTT.

In this sample, this clonotype turned up a few times. V gene TRBV4-1 combines with J gene TRBJ1-2; D possibly corresponds to TRBD1 (5 bases). Germline CDR1 reads MGHRA; CDR2 reads YSYEKL. With 7 bases removed from V and 0 bases from J, the gap between germline ends came to 15 bases. CDR3 size: 15 residues. The CDR3 loop is CASNYVDSTNYGYTF. CDR3 bases: TGCGCCAGCAACTACGTCGACAGCACTAACTATGGCTACACCTTC.

This clonotype was observed at least ten times. V is TRBV29-1 and J is TRBJ2-7; D unresolved. Germline V CDR1 and CDR2: SQVTM, ANQGSEA. This CDR3 region has 15 residues. Trimming cost V 7 bases and J 5 bases, with 24 bases left between them. As DNA, the CDR3 is TGCAGCGCCGCTAGGGATACTGGGGAAATCGACGAGCAGTACTTC. Translated, it gives CSAARDTGEIDEQYF.

J is TRBJ2-7 and V is TRBV20-1, with D perhaps matching TRBD1 (6 bases). The length of the CDR3 is 13 residues. V dropped 6 bases and J dropped 3 bases, with 15 bases sitting between them. Looked up from germline, CDR1 is DFQATT and CDR2 is SNEGSKA (reference sequence). CDR3 coding DNA: TGCAGTGCCGAACAGGGATTAGACTACGAGCAGTACTTC. Its protein is CSAEQGLDYEQYF.